Shown below are 13 T cell receptor beta chains from a single sample sequenced in a study of identical twins. One entry per CDR3 protein, called by TCRdb with MiXCR from the 5' RACE reads. The sample carries 210,000 or so distinct CDR3 sequences, roughly 15% recorded once. These sequences were also reported in another study, on T cells expressing NK-cell markers.

Source material: CD8+ T cells sorted from blood. The receptors stem from a woman younger than 35 in good health.

The chain carries TRBV6-2 or TRBV6-3 and TRBJ2-7, with 8 bases lining up with TRBD2. The CDR3 loop spans 16 amino acids. The germline V gene encodes CDR1 MNHEY and CDR2 SVGEGT. Trimming at V came to 7 bases and at J to 7 bases, leaving 18 bases not matched to a gene. The CDR3 DNA is TGTGCCAGCAATAACCTCGGGGCTAGCGGGTTCGGGGAGCAGTACTTC. Translating gives CASNNLGASGFGEQYF.

The rearrangement uses TRBV11-2 and TRBJ2-2, with 11 nucleotides matching TRBD1. The germline V gene has CDR1 SGHAT and CDR2 FQNNGV. The ends lost 5 bases at V and 6 bases at J; junction bases unmatched: 11. This CDR3 has 17 amino acids. CDR3 residues: CASSPPGQGVTPGELFF. For the CDR3, the DNA is TGTGCCAGCAGCCCACCGGGACAGGGGGTTACCCCCGGGGAGCTGTTTTTT. Drawing the rest from reference TRBV11-2 and TRBJ2-2, the complete variable domain is EAGVAQSPRYKIIEKRQSVAFWCNPISGHATLYWYQQILGQGPKLLIQFQNNGVVDDSQLPKDRFSAERLKGVDSTLKIQPAKLEDSAVYLCASSPPGQGVTPGELFFGEGSRLTVL.

This clonotype was picked up a small number of times. The chain links TRBV2 to TRBJ1-2; tentative D call: TRBD1 (5 bases). The germline V gene encodes CDR1 SNHLY and CDR2 FYNNEI. Between the trimmed V and J ends, which lost 7 bases and 5 bases, there was a span of 14 bases. There are 13 residues in the CDR3. The DNA of the CDR3 is TGTGCCAGCATCGAAACAGGACCTTATGGCTACACCTTC. It encodes CASIETGPYGYTF.

The V call is TRBV18, the J call TRBJ1-2; D is unresolved. V shed 3 bases and J shed 6 bases, with 11 bases lying between them. This CDR3 contains 13 residues. The germline CDR1 and CDR2 sequences are KGHSH and LQKENI. As DNA, the CDR3 is TGTGCCAGCTCACCGTCGAAGGTTGATGGCTACACCTTC. Protein: CASSPSKVDGYTF.

The sample holds a few counts of this clonotype. This sequence joins TRBV12-3 or TRBV12-4 and TRBJ1-1; D ambiguous. The V and J ends lost 2 bases and 2 bases respectively, with 18 bases between them. This CDR3 is built from 17 residues. The CDR3, as DNA: TGTGCCAGCAGTTTACGTGGGAGGACCGATAGAAACACTGAAGCTTTCTTT. Its translation: CASSLRGRTDRNTEAFF.

The V and J genes are TRBV6-5 and TRBJ2-1, with 11 bases matching TRBD2. CDR3 length: 16 residues. The germline CDR1 and CDR2 sequences are MNHEY and SVGAGI. V lost 4 bases, J lost 0 bases, and 2 bases stayed unmatched. Written as DNA, the CDR3 is TGTGCCAGCAGTTTTACTAGCGGGAGCTCCTACAATGAGCAGTTCTTC. The encoded protein is CASSFTSGSSYNEQFF.

This rearrangement joins TRBV3-1 to TRBJ2-3; possible D gene TRBD2, 5 bases. The ends were cut back, 0 bases at V and 1 base at J, with 8 bases in the middle. Germline values: CDR1 LGHDT, CDR2 YNNKEL (reference sequence). The CDR3 is 15 amino acids. The CDR3 here is CASSQELGGTDTQYF. The CDR3 nucleotides read TGTGCCAGCAGCCAAGAGCTCGGGGGCACAGATACGCAGTATTTT.

Here the CDR3 reads CASSPTVGNTEAFF. As DNA, the CDR3 is TGTGCCAGCAGCCCCACGGTGGGGAACACTGAAGCTTTCTTT. The V and J genes are TRBV7-8 and TRBJ1-1; D gene uncertain. This CDR3 comprises 14 residues. V was clipped by 5 bases and J by 1 base, with 11 bases between them. Germline assignment: CDR1 SGHVS and CDR2 FQNEAQ. The whole variable domain, remainder taken from reference TRBV7-8 and TRBJ1-1, is GAGVSQSPRYKVAKRGQDVALRCDPISGHVSLFWYQQALGQGPEFLTYFQNEAQLDKSGLPSDRFFAERPEGSVSTLKIQRTQQEDSAVYLCASSPTVGNTEAFFGQGTRLTVV.

This chain links TRBV7-2 with TRBJ2-3; possibly TRBD2 for D (6 bases). CDR3 length equals 17 residues. In germline, CDR1 is SGHTA, CDR2 FQGNSA. The V end lost 10 bases, the J end lost 3 bases, and 26 bases lay between the germline ends. The CDR3 DNA sequence: TGTGCCATGGGCCCTGGGATCTTCTCGGGAGAAACAGATACGCAGTATTTT. Translated, it gives CAMGPGIFSGETDTQYF.

V gene TRBV5-6 combines with J gene TRBJ1-5; a weak D match, TRBD1 (6 bases). The CDR3 spans 14 residues. Germline values: CDR1 SGHDT, CDR2 YYEEEE. Between the trimmed V and J ends, which lost 0 bases and 11 bases, there was a span of 15 bases. As DNA, the CDR3 is TGTGCCAGCAGCTTGGAAGGGGGGCGATCGGCCCAGCATTTT. It codes for CASSLEGGRSAQHF.

This clonotype was counted only a few times. CDR3: CASRSGYEQYF. CDR3 sequence (DNA): TGTGCCAGTAGGTCCGGGTACGAGCAGTACTTC. This chain uses TRBV19 with TRBJ2-7; D gene ambiguous. The germline V and J ends were trimmed by 6 bases and 4 bases, with 7 bases remaining between them. The CDR3 runs to 11 residues. The germline gives CDR1 LNHDA, CDR2 SQIVND (reference sequence).

Ten or more counts support this clonotype. The J gene is TRBJ2-1, the V gene TRBV4-1; D is uncertain. Per germline, CDR1 MGHRA and CDR2 YSYEKL. Trimming took 1 base from V and 4 from J, leaving 14 bases between them. CDR3 length: 16 amino acids. The CDR3 is CASSQGVAKGYNEQFF. The CDR3 nucleotides are TGCGCCAGCAGCCAAGGGGTAGCCAAGGGTTACAATGAGCAGTTCTTC.

This clonotype was seen only a few times. CDR3 loop: CASRWTGGSTDTQYF. In DNA, the CDR3 is TGTGCCAGCAGGTGGACAGGGGGGAGCACAGATACGCAGTATTTT. The chain recombines TRBV7-9 with TRBJ2-3; 10 nucleotides match TRBD1. The germline CDR1 and CDR2 sequences are SEHNR and FQNEAQ (reference sequence). The CDR3 spans 15 residues. Trimming removed 6 bases from V and 0 bases from J; junction bases left unmatched: 3.